The 28 T cell receptor beta chains below all came from one sample that was sequenced in a study of siplizumab effects on memory and regulatory T cells. Sequencing used immunoSEQ multiplex PCR; TCRdb keeps in-frame clones, though not all of them. The sample lists tens of thousands of clones; about 97% were seen once. The source material was naive CD4+ T cells sorted from blood. Receptor source: a human donor in good health.

This clone was seen only once. The gene calls are TRBV7-9 and TRBJ1-1; 8 bases fit TRBD1. V shed 4 bases, J shed 5 bases, and the junction held 3 bases outside the gene matches. Germline assignment: CDR1 SEHNR and CDR2 FQNEAQ (reference sequence). The length of the CDR3 is 13 residues. The CDR3 here is CASSSGGLTEAFF. The CDR3 nucleotides read TGTGCCAGCAGCTCAGGGGGCTTAACTGAAGCTTTCTTT.

The rearrangement joins TRBV10-3 to TRBJ2-5; D gene uncertain. The CDR3 contains 11 residues. CDR1 ENHRY and CDR2 SYGVKD come from the germline V gene. V was shortened by 3 bases and J by 5 bases, with 4 bases between the two germline ends. In DNA, the CDR3 is TGTGCCATCAGTGACCTGGAGACCCAGTACTTC. It encodes CAISDLETQYF.

The gene calls are TRBV18 and TRBJ1-1, with D unclear. Trimming stripped 5 bases from V and 0 bases from J, with 7 bases between. CDR3 length: 13 amino acids. CDR1 KGHSH and CDR2 LQKENI come from the germline V gene. CDR3 coding DNA: TGTGCCAGCTCAATGGAAATGAACACTGAAGCTTTCTTT. Its translation is CASSMEMNTEAFF.

The rearrangement links TRBV7-8 to TRBJ1-3; a possible D gene is TRBD1 (6 bases). Per germline, CDR1 SGHVS and CDR2 FQNEAQ. CDR3 size: 19 residues. V lost 5 bases and J lost 3, with 26 bases in between. The CDR3 coding sequence is TGTGCCAGCAGCCCACAACTTTGGGGAATTCGGACAGTTGGAAACACCATATATTTT. The encoded protein is CASSPQLWGIRTVGNTIYF.

The gene calls are TRBV28 and TRBJ1-2; 7 bases are shared with TRBD1. Trimming removed 6 bases from V and 7 bases from J; junction bases left unmatched: 5. This CDR3 has 12 amino acids. The germline gives CDR1 MDHEN, CDR2 SYDVKM. CDR3 in amino acids: CASRSTGIGYTF. The CDR3 region has the DNA TGTGCCAGCAGGTCGACAGGGATTGGCTACACCTTC.

V usage is TRBV11-3 and J usage is TRBJ2-1; D may be TRBD1 (6 bases). The CDR3 has 17 residues. Trimming left V 4 bases short and J 5 bases short, with 21 bases between. CDR1 and CDR2 (germline): SGHNT, YENEEA. The CDR3 loop is CASSSLSRSQGNNEQFF. Here the CDR3 DNA reads TGTGCCAGCAGCTCTCTGTCCCGGTCTCAGGGGAACAATGAGCAGTTCTTC.

The chain employs TRBV28 and TRBJ1-4; D is possibly TRBD1 (6 bases). The V gene's germline CDR1 is MDHEN and CDR2 SYDVKM. The V and J ends lost 6 bases and 1 base respectively, with 12 bases between them. CDR3 length equals 15 residues. CDR3 sequence: CASRPTGITNEKLFF. CDR3 coding DNA: TGTGCCAGCAGGCCTACAGGGATAACTAATGAAAAACTGTTTTTT. Combining the CDR3 with reference TRBV28 and TRBJ1-4 gives the whole variable domain DVKVTQSSRYLVKRTGEKVFLECVQDMDHENMFWYRQDPGLGLRLIYFSYDVKMKEKGDIPEGYSVSREKKERFSLILESASTNQTSMYLCASRPTGITNEKLFFGSGTQLSVL.

The chain joins TRBV18 to TRBJ2-1, with D perhaps matching TRBD1 or TRBD2 (6 bases each). The germline CDR1 and CDR2 sequences are KGHSH and LQKENI. The V end lost 6 bases, the J end lost 7 bases, and 22 bases lay between the germline ends. CDR3 size: 16 residues. CDR3 amino acids: CASSPKVGGGKNEQFF. The CDR3 DNA sequence: TGTGCCAGCTCCCCAAAGGTTGGGGGCGGGAAGAATGAGCAGTTCTTC.

The chain joins TRBV30 to TRBJ2-1; maybe TRBD1 (6 bases). The CDR3 is 13 residues long. Germline-derived CDR1 and CDR2 are GTSNPN and SVGIG (reference sequence). Trimming cost V 4 bases and J 5 bases, with 12 bases left between them. The CDR3 region is CAWTVDRHNEQFF. The CDR3, as DNA: TGTGCCTGGACCGTAGACAGGCACAATGAGCAGTTCTTC.

The gene calls are TRBV28 and TRBJ2-7; 8 bases agree with TRBD2. Germline lookup yields CDR1 MDHEN and CDR2 SYDVKM. V lost 7 bases and J lost 2; bases outside the gene matches: 4. The CDR3 runs to 13 residues. CDR3 nucleotide sequence: TGTGCCAGCACGGGAGGGCCAACCTACGAGCAGTACTTC. Translating gives CASTGGPTYEQYF. The full variable domain, in which reference TRBV28 and TRBJ2-7 provide the parts outside the CDR3, is DVKVTQSSRYLVKRTGEKVFLECVQDMDHENMFWYRQDPGLGLRLIYFSYDVKMKEKGDIPEGYSVSREKKERFSLILESASTNQTSMYLCASTGGPTYEQYFGPGTRLTVT.

In this sample, this clone turned up once. J is TRBJ2-3 and V is TRBV6-5; TRBD1 or TRBD2 may be the D gene (5 bases each). Trimming took 6 bases from V and 2 from J, leaving 15 bases between them. Per germline, CDR1 MNHEY and CDR2 SVGAGI. CDR3 length equals 15 residues. DNA of the CDR3: TGTGCCAGCAGGAGGGACGGGATCTTCACAGATACGCAGTATTTT. As protein: CASRRDGIFTDTQYF.

V gene TRBV19 combines with J gene TRBJ2-1; perhaps TRBD2 as D (5 bases). In germline, CDR1 is LNHDA, CDR2 SQIVND (reference sequence). There are 13 residues in the CDR3. V lost 3 bases and J lost 6, with 9 bases in between. In DNA form, the CDR3 reads TGTGCCAGTAGTATTGCGGGTCTCAATGAGCAGTTCTTC. It specifies CASSIAGLNEQFF.

The V and J genes are TRBV15 and TRBJ2-3; no definite D call. This CDR3 region has 19 residues. Between the trimmed V and J ends, which lost 1 base and 0 bases, there was a span of 20 bases. From germline, CDR1 is LNHNV and CDR2 YYDKDF (reference sequence). The CDR3 loop is CATSRATWTVTSSTDTQYF. CDR3 in DNA: TGTGCCACCAGCAGAGCTACGTGGACGGTTACTTCTAGCACAGATACGCAGTATTTT.

The rearrangement links TRBV6-1 to TRBJ2-5, with D hard to call. The CDR3 spans 13 residues. Trimming removed 1 base at V and 6 bases at J, with 9 bases between. Germline lookup yields CDR1 MNHNS and CDR2 SASEGT. The CDR3 reads CASSEEGLQTQYF. In DNA form, the CDR3 reads TGTGCCAGCAGTGAAGAGGGTCTGCAGACCCAGTACTTC.

This clone has only one observation. This sequence joins TRBV7-3 and TRBJ2-2, with D tentatively TRBD2 (6 bases). Trimming took 4 bases from V and 1 from J, leaving 7 bases between them. CDR1 and CDR2 from the germline V gene are SGHTA and FQGTGA. The CDR3 is made up of 14 amino acids. CDR3 region: CASSWRGNTGELFF. The DNA of the CDR3 is TGTGCCAGCAGCTGGCGGGGGAACACCGGGGAGCTGTTTTTT.

The chain carries TRBV5-6 and TRBJ2-7; 9 positions match TRBD1. The CDR3 is 14 amino acids. V lost 4 bases, J lost 1 base, and 3 bases stayed unmatched. In germline, CDR1 is SGHDT, CDR2 YYEEEE. The CDR3 DNA follows: TGTGCCAGCAGCGGCGGGACAGGGTCCTACGAGCAGTACTTC. Amino acids: CASSGGTGSYEQYF. Together with reference TRBV5-6 and TRBJ2-7, the CDR3 gives the full variable domain: DAGVTQSPTHLIKTRGQQVTLRCSPKSGHDTVSWYQQALGQGPQFIFQYYEEEERQRGNFPDRFSGHQFPNYSSELNVNALLLGDSALYLCASSGGTGSYEQYFGPGTRLTVT.

The table lists this clone with a count of one. The chain is built from TRBV19 and TRBJ1-2, with D possibly being TRBD1 (5 bases). V dropped 7 bases and J dropped 5 bases, with 14 bases sitting between them. The CDR3 has 13 amino acids. Germline CDR1 reads LNHDA; CDR2 reads SQIVND (reference sequence). The CDR3 here is CASTGRERYGYTF. The CDR3 DNA is TGTGCCAGTACGGGCAGGGAACGTTATGGCTACACCTTC.

This clone appeared a single time. At one end the junction does not follow the germline gene, possibly because of a read error. The V and J genes are TRBV4-1 and TRBJ1-2; 9 bases align to TRBD1. The germline gives CDR1 MGHRA, CDR2 YSYEKL. The CDR3 contains 16 residues. The CDR3 sequence is CASSSHLRDRVYGYTF. CDR3 DNA sequence: TGTGCCAGCAGCTCTCATCTCCGGGACAGGGTCTATGGCTACACCTTC.

This chain links TRBV5-1 with TRBJ2-5, with TRBD2 matching over 10 bases. Trimming cost V 3 bases and J 4 bases; bases outside gene matches: 15. This CDR3 region has 18 residues. Germline V gene lookup returns CDR1 SGHRS and CDR2 YFSETQ. DNA for the CDR3: TGCGCCAGCAGCTCCGTGGGGCTAGCGGGAGTAAGGGGAGAGACCCAGTACTTC. This translates into CASSSVGLAGVRGETQYF.

CDR3 bases: TGTGCCAGCAGCGTAGGCAGAGATCAGCCCCAGCATTTT. This sequence encodes CASSVGRDQPQHF. The V call is TRBV9, the J call TRBJ1-5; D gene uncertain. Trimming left V 0 bases short and J 5 bases short, with 6 bases between. CDR3 length: 13 residues. Germline V CDR1 and CDR2: SGDLS, YYNGEE. Looking up the rest from reference TRBV9 and TRBJ1-5 gives the full variable domain: DSGVTQTPKHLITATGQRVTLRCSPRSGDLSVYWYQQSLDQGLQFLIQYYNGEERAKGNILERFSAQQFPDLHSELNLSSLELGDSALYFCASSVGRDQPQHFGDGTRLSIL.

The gene calls are TRBV7-2 and TRBJ1-5; 8 bases line up with TRBD1. Germline lookup yields CDR1 SGHTA and CDR2 FQGNSA. The J segment lost 2 bases and the V segment lost 2 bases, leaving 11 bases of the junction unmatched. The CDR3 totals 18 residues. The DNA of the CDR3 is TGTGCCAGCAGCTTAAATAGACAGGGGACGAAAGGCAATCAGCCCCAGCATTTT. This translates into CASSLNRQGTKGNQPQHF.

The chain employs TRBV2 and TRBJ2-1; 10 bases line up with TRBD1. Trimming cost V 7 bases and J 8 bases; bases outside gene matches: 5. From germline, CDR1 is SNHLY and CDR2 FYNNEI. This CDR3 has 13 amino acids. CDR3 amino acids: CASNGQGVHEQFF. CDR3 nucleotide sequence: TGTGCCAGCAACGGACAGGGGGTTCATGAGCAGTTCTTC.

The chain couples TRBV2 to TRBJ2-2; 12 bases map to TRBD1. This CDR3 has 14 residues. The germline V gene encodes CDR1 SNHLY and CDR2 FYNNEI. The junction had 5 bases not matched to a gene; V was cut back by 8 bases and J by 7 bases. CDR3 bases: TGTGCCAGCCTGGGACAGGGGGCCGTCGGGGAGCTGTTTTTT. Translation gives CASLGQGAVGELFF.

J is TRBJ2-5 and V is TRBV5-4; D possibly corresponds to TRBD2 (7 bases). V was cut by 3 bases and J by 5 bases, with 17 bases left in between. The CDR3 contains 15 residues. The germline V gene encodes CDR1 SGHNT and CDR2 YYREEE (reference sequence). The CDR3 loop is CASSSPSGGGETQYF. CDR3 DNA: TGTGCCAGCAGCTCCCCTAGCGGAGGGGGGGAGACCCAGTACTTC.

The chain employs TRBV9 and TRBJ1-2; a weak D match, TRBD1 (5 bases). The CDR3 has 15 amino acids. Germline CDR1 SGDLS, CDR2 YYNGEE. V lost 4 bases and J 8 bases, leaving 21 bases between the germline ends. This CDR3 is CASSSEGTPVLGYTF. The CDR3 bases are TGTGCCAGCAGCTCCGAAGGGACCCCCGTCCTGGGCTACACCTTC.

The chain recombines TRBV7-9 with TRBJ2-1; 9 nucleotides match TRBD2. Looked up from germline, CDR1 is SEHNR and CDR2 is FQNEAQ (reference sequence). Trimming took 6 bases from V and 3 from J; bases not matched to a gene: 6. The CDR3 spans 15 residues. The CDR3 loop reads CASRGLAGNYNEQFF. CDR3 nucleotides: TGTGCCAGCAGGGGGCTAGCGGGAAACTACAATGAGCAGTTCTTC.

The chain joins TRBV15 to TRBJ2-2; 15 bases map to TRBD2. The CDR3 sequence is 18 residues long. V lost 1 base to trimming and J lost 4 bases; unmatched junction nucleotides: 4. In germline, CDR1 is LNHNV, CDR2 YYDKDF (reference sequence). CDR3 amino acids: CATSRGTSGRAGTGELFF. CDR3 in DNA: TGTGCCACCAGCAGAGGGACTAGCGGGAGGGCGGGCACCGGGGAGCTGTTTTTT.

The rearrangement uses TRBV4-3 and TRBJ1-2; TRBD1 agrees at 7 bases. Germline loops: CDR1 LGHNA, CDR2 YSLEER. The junction had 8 bases not matched to a gene; V was cut back by 0 bases and J by 4 bases. CDR3 length equals 16 residues. CDR3 sequence reads: CASSQDTRQGSYGYTF. In DNA, the CDR3 is TGCGCCAGCAGCCAAGATACGCGACAGGGATCCTATGGCTACACCTTC.